The 26 T cell receptor beta chains in this list originate from one sample, sequenced in a study of T cells in narcolepsy. Here immunoSEQ multiplex PCR was the method, and the copy in TCRdb shows in-frame clones only, minus some. The data show about 750 clones, with 25% to 30% seen just once and roughly 55% held by the top ten. These receptors' targets are unknown. Sequences were obtained from cultured CD8+ T cells from cerebrospinal fluid. Receptor source: a human donor with narcolepsy.

In this sample, this clone turned up a few times. This chain connects TRBV7-9 to TRBJ1-6; the match to TRBD1 covers 7 bases. CDR1 and CDR2 (germline): SEHNR, FQNEAQ (reference sequence). The CDR3 is 16 residues long. The junction had 9 bases not matched to a gene; V was cut back by 6 bases and J by 4 bases. The CDR3 region is CASRGWRDSYNSPLHF. The DNA for the CDR3 is TGTGCCAGCAGGGGGTGGAGGGACAGTTATAATTCACCCCTCCACTTT.

Within the sample, this clone is large. This sequence joins TRBV4-3 and TRBJ1-2; D is perhaps TRBD1 (5 bases). The CDR3 consists of 15 residues. From germline, CDR1 is LGHNA and CDR2 YSLEER. V lost 0 bases and J lost 7, with 15 bases in between. For the CDR3, the DNA is TGCGCCAGCAGCCAAGAGCAGGGTTCCGTCCTTGGCTACACCTTC. This translates into CASSQEQGSVLGYTF.

A remark on this clone: The junction departs from germline at one end; a sequencing error may be responsible. Within the sample, other DNA sequences also encode this same CDR3. The chain uses TRBV6-6 and TRBJ1-3, with a weak D call TRBD1 (5 bases). Germline V CDR1 and CDR2: MNHNY, SVGAGI (reference sequence). The CDR3 sequence is 14 residues long. CDR3 residues: CASREAGSGNTIYF. CDR3 nucleotide sequence: TGCGCCAGCAGGGAGGCGGGCTCTGGAAACACCATATATTTT.

This clone came up a few times. This rearrangement joins TRBV27 to TRBJ2-1; 7 positions match TRBD2. The V segment lost 7 bases and the J segment 8 bases; nucleotides outside the gene matches: 5. The CDR3 runs 12 residues. The germline V gene encodes CDR1 MNHEY and CDR2 SMNVEV (reference sequence). The CDR3 DNA sequence: TGTGCCAGCACCCCTGGGGGGGATGAGCAGTTCTTC. The encoded protein is CASTPGGDEQFF.

This clone is large. The chain links TRBV5-1 to TRBJ2-7; TRBD2 agrees at 7 bases. CDR1 is SGHRS and CDR2 is YFSETQ in the germline V gene. V was pared by 2 bases and J by 6 bases, with 11 bases of the junction left unmatched. The length of the CDR3 is 15 residues. The CDR3 sequence is CASSLNSGGGSEQYF. In DNA form, the CDR3 reads TGCGCCAGCAGCTTAAATTCGGGCGGGGGTAGCGAGCAGTACTTC.

As regards this clone: One end of the junction is discordant with germline, which a read error may explain. The chain uses TRBV10-3 and TRBJ2-7; no firm D call. CDR3 size: 14 residues. Germline CDR1 reads ENHRY; CDR2 reads SYGVKD. The CDR3 nucleotides are TGTGCCAGCAGTTACTCGATGGGCAGCCTCGAGCAGTACTTC. This sequence encodes CASSYSMGSLEQYF.

V and J are TRBV4-3 and TRBJ1-1; possible D gene TRBD1, 5 bases. The V end lost 5 bases, the J end lost 3 bases, and 13 bases lay between the germline ends. The CDR3 is 14 residues long. In germline, CDR1 is LGHNA, CDR2 YSLEER. CDR3 residues: CASSLAGGYTEAFF. The CDR3 coding sequence is TGCGCCAGCAGCTTGGCGGGGGGGTACACTGAAGCTTTCTTT.

By sample share, this clone is large. J is TRBJ1-4 and V is TRBV19, with TRBD1 identical over 7 bases. Looked up from germline, CDR1 is LNHDA and CDR2 is SQIVND (reference sequence). The V and J ends lost 8 bases and 0 bases, in that order; junction bases with no gene match: 6. This CDR3 spans 15 amino acids. CDR3 sequence reads: CASGVRGATNEKLFF. CDR3 in DNA: TGTGCCAGTGGAGTCAGGGGGGCAACTAATGAAAAACTGTTTTTT.

This clone showed up just a few times. The chain employs TRBV18 and TRBJ2-1, with D perhaps TRBD2 (6 bases). Trimming left V 6 bases short and J 3 bases short, with 9 bases between. Germline CDR1 reads KGHSH; CDR2 reads LQKENI. This CDR3 region has 13 residues. The CDR3 DNA follows: TGTGCCAGCTCTGTCGGGGGCTACAATGAGCAGTTCTTC. Translation gives CASSVGGYNEQFF.

V and J are TRBV7-1 and TRBJ1-5, with a tentative D call TRBD1 (6 bases). TRBV7-1 qualifies as an ORF whose function is uncertain. Trimming took off 5 bases at V and 7 bases at J, with 15 bases between the two ends. CDR3 length: 14 residues. The CDR3 nucleotides read TGTGCCAGCAGCCAAGGACAGACACCCCAGCCCCAGCATTTT. Its protein product is CASSQGQTPQPQHF.

Turning to this clone: This likely traces to a read error, being one base from a far larger clone. The sample carries other DNA sequences with the same CDR3. The rearrangement joins TRBV11-3 to TRBJ1-1; maybe TRBD1 (6 bases). The germline V gene encodes CDR1 SGHNT and CDR2 YENEEA. The V end was cut by 4 bases, the J end by 3 bases, with 15 bases between. The length of the CDR3 is 15 residues. The CDR3 sequence is CASSSQGPSDTEAFF. The CDR3, as DNA: TGTGCCAGCAGCTCACAGGGCCCCTCGGACACTGAAGCTTTCTTT. The whole variable domain, filled in from reference TRBV11-3 and TRBJ1-1, reads EAGVVQSPRYKIIEKKQPVAFWCNPISGHNTLYWYLQNLGQGPELLIRYENEEAVDDSQLPKDRFSAERLKGVDSTLKIQPAELGDSAVYLCASSSQGPSDTEAFFGQGTRLTVV.

Worth noting for this clone: With only one base between it and a far larger clone, this is likely a read error. J is TRBJ2-2 and V is TRBV2; no clear D gene. CDR3 length equals 15 residues. The germline CDR1 and CDR2 sequences are SNHLY and FYNNEI. The CDR3 region has the DNA TGTGCCAGCAGGGAAGTGCCAGGGAACACCGGGGAGCTGTTTTTT. Protein: CASREVPGNTGELFF.

This clone came up once. A far more abundant clone sits one base away, making this likely a read error. The J gene is TRBJ2-7, the V gene TRBV4-3; unclear D gene. Trimming removed 3 bases from V and 1 base from J, with 10 bases in between. The germline V gene has CDR1 LGHNA and CDR2 YSLEER. This CDR3 spans 14 amino acids. DNA of the CDR3: TGCGCCAGCAGCCAGTACTGGGGTTCCTACGAGCAGTACTTC. This encodes CASSQYWGSYEQYF.

This clone was observed a handful of times. The V call is TRBV7-8, the J call TRBJ1-5; possibly TRBD1 for D (6 bases). The CDR3 covers 14 residues. Trimming cost V 5 bases and J 7 bases, with 15 bases left between them. Germline lookup yields CDR1 SGHVS and CDR2 FQNEAQ. The CDR3 region is CASSQGQTPQPQHF. The CDR3 DNA reads as TGTGCCAGCAGCCAAGGACAGACACCCCAGCCCCAGCATTTT.

The chain recombines TRBV11-3 with TRBJ1-1; D gene uncertain. In germline, CDR1 is SGHNT, CDR2 YENEEA. Trimming stripped 4 bases from V and 0 bases from J, with 12 bases between. The CDR3 totals 15 residues. CDR3 residues: CASSYSFSMNTEAFF. CDR3 DNA: TGTGCCAGCAGCTACTCTTTCTCGATGAACACTGAAGCTTTCTTT.

This clone was recorded a few times. The chain employs TRBV11-2 and TRBJ1-5; the D gene is possibly TRBD1 (6 bases). V was cut by 5 bases and J by 7 bases, with 15 bases left in between. The CDR3 totals 14 residues. CDR1 is SGHAT, CDR2 FQNNGV, per germline. The CDR3 region has the DNA TGTGCCAGCAGCCAAGGACAGACACCCCAGCCCCAGCATTTT. Translation: CASSQGQTPQPQHF.

This clone is a singleton in its sample. A far larger clone is a single base away, which makes a read error likely. The rearrangement joins TRBV10-3 to TRBJ1-2, with D possibly matching TRBD1 (5 bases). The CDR3 is made up of 15 amino acids. Germline assignment: CDR1 ENHRY and CDR2 SYGVKD. The CDR3 DNA reads TGTGCCCTCAGTCCTGGGCGGGAGGGGAGAGATGGCTACACCTTC. Translated: CALSPGREGRDGYTF.

This clone showed up just once. This chain links TRBV7-9 with TRBJ1-2; D is perhaps TRBD1 (5 bases). Trimming cost V 7 bases and J 7 bases, with 16 bases left between them. There are 13 residues in the CDR3. The germline V gene has CDR1 SEHNR and CDR2 FQNEAQ (reference sequence). CDR3 sequence: CASTLRGLSGYTF. The CDR3 DNA sequence: TGTGCCAGCACCCTCCGGGGGTTATCTGGCTACACCTTC.

About this clone: It differs at one base from a far larger clone, so likely a read error. Other DNA variants within this sample encode the same CDR3. CDR3 region: CASSFSAGPLFF. The CDR3 DNA reads TGTGCCAGCAGCTTTTCGGCCGGACCCCTGTTTTTT. This chain connects TRBV7-9 to TRBJ1-4, with unresolved D. The CDR3 loop spans 12 amino acids. The V gene lost 3 bases and the J gene lost 14 bases, with 13 bases spanning the gap. CDR1 SEHNR and CDR2 FQNEAQ come from the germline V gene (reference sequence).

This clone is termed medium-sized. J is TRBJ1-1 and V is TRBV7-3, with 9 bases aligning to TRBD1. Trimming took 2 bases from V and 5 from J; bases not matched to a gene: 3. Germline V lookup: CDR1 SGHTA, CDR2 FQGTGA. CDR3 length: 14 amino acids. CDR3 nucleotide sequence: TGTGCCAGCAGCTTAGGGACAGGGAAGACTGAAGCTTTCTTT. It encodes CASSLGTGKTEAFF.

Concerning this clone: A read error may produce the germline difference seen at one junction end. For the CDR3, the DNA is TGCGCCAGCAGCCAGTACAGGGGTTCCTACGAGCAGTACTTC. Encoded protein: CASSQYRGSYEQYF. This chain links TRBV5-5 with TRBJ2-5, with 7 bases identical to TRBD1. The J call may be wrong; the DNA end is better matched by TRBJ2-7. CDR3 length equals 14 residues. The germline V gene encodes CDR1 SGHKS and CDR2 YYEKEE (reference sequence).

By its share, this clone is medium-sized. The chain uses TRBV9 and TRBJ2-3; TRBD1 agrees at 7 bases. The trim removed 4 bases at V and 0 bases at J, leaving 8 bases unmatched. The germline CDR1 and CDR2 sequences are SGDLS and YYNGEE. The CDR3 is made up of 16 amino acids. CDR3 DNA sequence: TGTGCCAGCAGCTATTGGGACAGCTCTAGCACAGATACGCAGTATTTT. Translation: CASSYWDSSSTDTQYF.

The V gene is TRBV9, the J gene TRBJ1-2, with 7 bases fitting TRBD1. The CDR3 has 15 amino acids. V gave up 5 bases and J gave up 1 base; unmatched junction bases: 8. Germline CDR1 is SGDLS and CDR2 is YYNGEE. The CDR3 DNA sequence: TGTGCCAGCAGTGAAGCGACAGGGTTTAACTATGGCTACACCTTC. Protein product: CASSEATGFNYGYTF.

For this clone: A far bigger clonotype differs at one base, so this is likely a read error. V is TRBV5-6 and J is TRBJ1-5, with D maybe TRBD1 (6 bases). CDR3 size: 14 residues. Germline V gene sequence: CDR1 SGHDT, CDR2 YYEEEE. The CDR3 DNA follows: TGTGCCACCAGCCAAGGACAGACACCCCAGCCCCAGCATTTT. Translating gives CATSQGQTPQPQHF. The full variable domain, its missing parts supplied by reference TRBV5-6 and TRBJ1-5, is DAGVTQSPTHLIKTRGQQVTLRCSPKSGHDTVSWYQQALGQGPQFIFQYYEEEERQRGNFPDRFSGHQFPNYSSELNVNALLLGDSALYLCATSQGQTPQPQHFGDGTRLSIL.

Comments on this clone: The germline gene is not matched at one end of the junction; a read error may be the cause. This sequence joins TRBV5-6 and TRBJ1-5, with D maybe TRBD1 (5 bases). The CDR3 loop spans 14 amino acids. The germline V gene encodes CDR1 SGHDT and CDR2 YYEEEE. The CDR3 DNA reads as TGCGCCAGCAGCCAAGATAGGGGTTTCCAGCCCCAGCATTTT. It translates to CASSQDRGFQPQHF.

This clone was seen a handful of times. A far bigger clonotype differs at one base, so this is likely a read error. The chain has TRBV5-4 and TRBJ2-7; the match to TRBD2 covers 12 bases. This CDR3 region has 16 residues. The ends lost 4 bases at V and 3 bases at J; junction bases unmatched: 8. Germline CDR1 and CDR2: SGHNT and YYREEE (reference sequence). CDR3 nucleotide sequence: TGTGCCAGCAGCGTGACTAGCGGGGGCCAGGGCTACGAGCAGTACTTC. Translating it yields CASSVTSGGQGYEQYF.